This T cell receptor beta chain was obtained from a study of beta chain features in type 1 diabetes. Overall study findings and caveats: These data did not resolve whether HLA type affects TCRB rearrangement.

The CDR3 contains 12 residues. The V gene lost 0 bases and the J gene lost 10 bases, with 7 bases spanning the gap. The germline V gene has CDR1 SGHTA and CDR2 FQGNSA. For this clone: What it binds is unknown.

Of the isolated RNA, all was reverse transcribed, and so the sequenced material was expressed TCRB transcripts. TCRdb's copy holds only in-frame clones and misses some; the assay was immunoSEQ multiplex PCR. This table holds about 340,000 clones, 6.5% to 10% found once. The sample comprised central memory CD4+ T cells from blood. This clonotype was obtained from a woman in her late teens or twenties in good health. This rearrangement joins TRBV7-2 to TRBJ2-1; a weak D match, TRBD2 (6 bases). The CDR3: CASSLAREEQFF. DNA for the CDR3: TGTGCCAGCAGCTTAGCCCGGGAGGAGCAGTTCTTC.